A single sample gave rise to the 20 T cell receptor beta chains below, sequenced in a study of T cells in Graves' hyperthyroidism and ophthalmopathy. It was RNA transcripts that yielded the amplified TCR beta CDR3 regions. The HTBI primer set was used in a first-round RT-PCR of the TCR CDR3. TCRdb recomputed calls from the multiplex PCR reads with MiXCR, one row per CDR3 protein. The table lists hundreds of thousands of distinct CDR3 sequences, roughly 15% of them singletons. The sequenced material came from blood. Receptor source: a woman in her fifties or sixties with Graves' ophthalmopathy.

This clonotype was observed many times. The chain recombines TRBV18 with TRBJ2-7; the D gene is possibly TRBD2 (5 bases). The CDR3 has 13 residues. V was shortened by 5 bases and J by 7 bases, with 15 bases between the two germline ends. Per the germline V gene, CDR1 is KGHSH and CDR2 is LQKENI. CDR3 in DNA: TGTGCCAGCTCAAGGACTGCCTCTCGTGAGCAGTACTTC. As protein: CASSRTASREQYF.

This clonotype occurred a few times. A much larger clone lies a single base off, so this may be a read error. The V and J genes are TRBV20-1 and TRBJ2-3; 9 nucleotides match TRBD1. The CDR3 length is 13 residues. The germline CDR1 and CDR2 sequences are DFQATT and SNEGSKA (reference sequence). DNA for the CDR3: TGCAGTGCCAAGACAGGGGGGACAGATGCGCAGTATTTT. Translating it yields CSAKTGGTDAQYF.

This clonotype turned up a few times. The chain recombines TRBV4-1 with TRBJ1-5; 9 nucleotides agree with TRBD1. CDR3 length: 16 amino acids. J lost 1 base, V lost 4 bases, and 5 bases had no gene match. Per germline, CDR1 MGHRA and CDR2 YSYEKL. As DNA, the CDR3 is TGCGCCAGCAGCCGGAGACAGGGGGAGAGCAATCAGCCCCAGCATTTT. Protein: CASSRRQGESNQPQHF.

As to this clonotype: Here the CDR3 omits its conserved ending phenylalanine or tryptophan, so a read error is the likely source. This chain joins TRBV7-9 and TRBJ1-2; D uncertain. The CDR3 length is 18 residues. Germline values: CDR1 SEHNR, CDR2 FQNEAQ (reference sequence). V shed 1 base and J shed 0 bases, with 18 bases lying between them. The CDR3 here is CASSLGSQHLITNYGYTL. The CDR3 DNA follows: TGTGCCAGCAGCTTAGGGAGCCAACACCTCATTACTAACTATGGCTACACCCTC.

This clonotype was counted many times. The rearrangement joins TRBV12-3 or TRBV12-4 to TRBJ2-1, with TRBD2 identical over 7 bases. The CDR3 covers 16 residues. V lost 7 bases to trimming and J lost 6 bases; unmatched junction nucleotides: 15. DNA of the CDR3: TGTGCCAGCACCCTTAGGGCGGGAGTTCTTTCCAATGAGCAGTTCTTC. Translated, it gives CASTLRAGVLSNEQFF.

In this sample, this clonotype turned up many times. CDR3 residues: CASSPLRDTEAFF. The DNA for the CDR3 is TGTGCCAGCAGCCCCCTCAGGGACACTGAAGCTTTCTTT. This sequence joins TRBV6-2 or TRBV6-3 and TRBJ1-1; a possible D gene is TRBD1 (5 bases). The CDR3 has 13 amino acids. Germline loops: CDR1 MNHEY, CDR2 SVGEGT. Trimming pared 6 bases from V and 3 bases from J, leaving 11 bases between.

The chain uses TRBV27 and TRBJ2-6; TRBD1 agrees at 8 bases. CDR3 length: 18 residues. Trimming took 0 bases from V and 1 from J; bases not matched to a gene: 5. Per germline, CDR1 MNHEY and CDR2 SMNVEV (reference sequence). The CDR3 sequence is CASSLSGQGASGANVLTF. The DNA for the CDR3 is TGTGCCAGCAGTTTATCGGGGCAGGGGGCATCTGGGGCCAACGTCCTGACTTTC.

This clonotype occurred many times. J is TRBJ1-1 and V is TRBV5-1, with D possibly being TRBD1 (6 bases). Deletions cut 5 bases from V and 4 bases from J, with 9 bases between. Germline loops: CDR1 SGHRS, CDR2 YFSETQ. The CDR3 loop spans 12 amino acids. The CDR3 DNA follows: TGCGCCAGCAGGGAGGGGGGCACTGAAGCTTTCTTT. This translates into CASREGGTEAFF.

About this clonotype itself: A single base separates this from a much larger clone, so it may be a read error. The V call is TRBV12-3 or TRBV12-4, the J call TRBJ1-1; D is undetermined. CDR3 length: 14 amino acids. V lost 0 bases and J 10 bases, leaving 15 bases between the germline ends. Here the CDR3 reads CASSLATVQAGAFF. CDR3 DNA sequence: TGTGCCAGCAGTTTAGCCACCGTTCAGGCGGGAGCTTTCTTT.

The chain recombines TRBV6-1 with TRBJ1-1, with a possible D match to TRBD1 (6 bases). The CDR3 consists of 14 residues. The germline V gene has CDR1 MNHNS and CDR2 SASEGT. The V gene lost 6 bases and the J gene lost 5 bases, with 16 bases spanning the gap. The CDR3 bases are TGTGCCAGCAGGGACCCGGGAGGGGGTACTGAAGCTTTCTTT. Protein sequence: CASRDPGGGTEAFF.

The table lists this clonotype with many counts. The chain employs TRBV7-2 and TRBJ2-1; TRBD2 agrees at 13 bases. Trimming removed 5 bases from V and 10 bases from J; junction bases left unmatched: 11. CDR1 and CDR2 from the germline V gene are SGHTA and FQGNSA. The CDR3 runs 16 residues. The CDR3 loop is CASSPPAGLAGSEQFF. The CDR3 DNA reads as TGTGCCAGCAGCCCCCCGGCGGGACTAGCGGGATCCGAGCAGTTCTTC.

This clonotype was counted ten times or more. The chain employs TRBV6-2 or TRBV6-3 and TRBJ2-6; D is uncertain. From germline, CDR1 is MNHEY and CDR2 SVGEGT. Trimming took off 5 bases at V and 2 bases at J, with 10 bases between the two ends. The CDR3 is 15 residues long. The CDR3 loop reads CASSTRITGANVLTF. The CDR3 coding sequence is TGTGCCAGCAGTACCAGAATAACTGGGGCCAACGTCCTGACTTTC.

In DNA form, the CDR3 reads TGTGCCACCAGTGATTTAGGCAGAAACACAGATACGCAGTATTTT. The encoded protein is CATSDLGRNTDTQYF. The chain couples TRBV24-1 to TRBJ2-3; no definite D call. From germline, CDR1 is KGHDR and CDR2 SFDVKD. The V gene lost 1 base and the J gene lost 2 bases, with 9 bases spanning the gap. CDR3 length: 15 amino acids.

This clonotype has ten or more counts. This chain connects TRBV7-3 to TRBJ2-3, with no clear D. Trimming shortened V by 1 base and J by 5 bases, and 7 bases separated the two germline ends. This CDR3 has 13 amino acids. Germline V lookup: CDR1 SGHTA, CDR2 FQGTGA. The CDR3 region is CASSLNMRDTQYF. The CDR3, as DNA: TGTGCCAGCAGCTTAAATATGCGAGATACGCAGTATTTT.

This clonotype was detected only a few times. The chain carries TRBV4-3 and TRBJ1-2; D not resolved. From germline, CDR1 is LGHNA and CDR2 YSLEER. The CDR3 covers 16 residues. Between the trimmed V and J ends, which lost 1 base and 1 base, there was a span of 13 bases. The CDR3 coding sequence is TGCGCCAGCAGCCAAGCCTATTTACGAGGTAACTATGGCTACACCTTC. It codes for CASSQAYLRGNYGYTF.

Of note for this clonotype: The junction departs from germline at one end; a sequencing error may be responsible. This chain uses TRBV3-1 with TRBJ2-4; D unclear. Looked up from germline, CDR1 is LGHDT and CDR2 is YNNKEL (reference sequence). This CDR3 spans 18 amino acids. The CDR3 is CASSQERAGMTLGNIQYF. DNA of the CDR3: TGTGCCAGCAGCCAAGAACGGGCCGGTATGACGTTAGGAAACATTCAGTACTTT.

This chain connects TRBV27 to TRBJ2-5, with TRBD1 matching over 7 bases. CDR1 is MNHEY and CDR2 is SMNVEV in the germline V gene (reference sequence). Losses at the gene ends were 9 bases for V and 5 bases for J; bases not matched to a gene: 12. The CDR3 consists of 14 residues. The DNA of the CDR3 is TGTGCCAGTGGTAGACTTGACAGGGCCGAGACCCAGTACTTC. It encodes CASGRLDRAETQYF.

There are a few counts of this clonotype. The chain uses TRBV10-3 and TRBJ2-1, with 12 positions matching TRBD2. The CDR3 consists of 16 residues. Trimming removed 4 bases from V and 5 bases from J; junction bases left unmatched: 6. CDR1 and CDR2 from the germline V gene are ENHRY and SYGVKD. Written as DNA, the CDR3 is TGTGCCATCAGTGTCTCTAGCGGGAGGGGGGACAATGAGCAGTTCTTC. Residues: CAISVSSGRGDNEQFF.

The genes are TRBV3-1 and TRBJ2-2, with TRBD2 matching over 7 bases. There are 13 residues in the CDR3. Germline values: CDR1 LGHDT, CDR2 YNNKEL (reference sequence). V lost 6 bases and J lost 5; bases outside the gene matches: 3. The CDR3 sequence is CASRMRGTGELFF. Here the CDR3 DNA reads TGTGCCAGCAGGATGCGGGGGACCGGGGAGCTGTTTTTT.

V and J are TRBV4-3 and TRBJ2-7; 11 nucleotides align to TRBD2. V lost 0 bases and J lost 3; bases outside the gene matches: 1. The CDR3 is made up of 15 amino acids. Germline V lookup: CDR1 LGHNA, CDR2 YSLEER. The DNA for the CDR3 is TGCGCCAGCAGCCAAGAACTAGCGGGAGTCTACGAGCAGTACTTC. Translating it yields CASSQELAGVYEQYF.